The rows below give T cell receptor beta chains drawn from one sample of a study of T cells after yellow fever vaccination. TCRdb fed the 5' RACE reads into MiXCR, producing one record per CDR3 protein. The table shows hundreds of thousands of distinct CDR3 sequences, with 13% occurring only once. The specimen comprised PBMCs, sampled on the day of the yellow fever booster vaccination. These receptors all stem from a young man who received the YFV17D yellow fever vaccine. CDR3s include the opening cysteine and the closing phenylalanine or tryptophan. The D gene is left open where the match is weak. Some rows have no size entry. The others give once, few or many, or a class for an expanded clone.

J | size | V | D | DNA | CDR3
TRBJ1-6 | . | TRBV6-5 | . | TGTGCCAGCAGTTACGGGGGAGTAGATAATTCACCCCTCCACTTT | CASSYGGVDNSPLHF
TRBJ2-1 | . | TRBV3-1 | TRBD2 | TGTGCCAGCAGCCAGACTAGCGGGAGACGGAATGAGCAGTTCTTC | CASSQTSGRRNEQFF
TRBJ1-6 | few | TRBV5-1 | . | TGCGCCAGCAGCTTGAGAGGGTATGATTCACCCCTCCACTTT | CASSLRGYDSPLHF
TRBJ1-5 | few | TRBV20-1 | . | TGCAGTGCTAGGTTTAGCGGCAATCAGCCCCAGCATTTT | CSARFSGNQPQHF
TRBJ2-3 | few | TRBV5-1 | TRBD2 | TGCGCCAGCAGCTTTAGCGGGTTTAACACAGATACGCAGTATTTT | CASSFSGFNTDTQYF
TRBJ2-5 | many | TRBV7-2 | . | TGTGCCAGCAGCCGTACAGGGTGGTTGGAGACCCAGTACTTC | CASSRTGWLETQYF
TRBJ2-3 | . | TRBV5-4 | . | TGTGCCAGCTCTGAGAGGAGTCTGGAGAACACAGATACGCAGTATTTT | CASSERSLENTDTQYF
TRBJ1-1 | few | TRBV4-3 | . | TGCGCCAGCAGCCAAAATGGGGTGGCAGCCAAAGAAGCTTTCTTT | CASSQNGVAAKEAFF
TRBJ2-7 | . | TRBV4-3 | . | TGCGCCAGCAGCCAAGAACCTAGATGGGGCGAGCAGTACTTC | CASSQEPRWGEQYF
TRBJ2-7 | few | TRBV24-1 | TRBD1 | TGTGCCACCAGTGTCTTGCAAGGACAGGGGGCTTACGAGCAGTACTTC | CATSVLQGQGAYEQYF
TRBJ2-7 | few | TRBV20-1 | . | TGCAGTGCGCAGACTGGAGCAGGAGGAACTGAGCAGTACTTC | CSAQTGAGGTEQYF
TRBJ2-1 | . | TRBV12-3/TRBV12-4 | TRBD2 | TGTGCCAGCACGGGGACTAAGCCCTACAATGAGCAGTTCTTC | CASTGTKPYNEQFF
TRBJ2-6 | . | TRBV12-3/TRBV12-4 | . | TGTGCCAGCACCCCAGGGGGGACGGTGTCGTCACGGGCCAACGTCCTGACTTTC | CASTPGGTVSSRANVLTF
TRBJ2-7 | . | TRBV7-9 | . | TGTGCCAGCGGGGACCGCAACTCCTACGAGCAGTACTTC | CASGDRNSYEQYF
TRBJ1-6 | few | TRBV20-1 | TRBD1 | TGCAGTGCTGTGGGACAGGGGGCACCCCTCCACTTT | CSAVGQGAPLHF
TRBJ2-1 | . | TRBV11-3 | TRBD2 | TGTGCCAGCAGCTCTAGCGGGGGGAGGGGCAATGAGCAGTTCTTC | CASSSSGGRGNEQFF
TRBJ2-1 | . | TRBV7-2 | . | TGTGCCAGCAGCACGGCGGATCTCTCCTACAATGAGCAGTTCTTC | CASSTADLSYNEQFF
TRBJ2-4 | few | TRBV29-1 | . | TGCAGCGTGGCCGGGACTCATCTAGCCAAAAACATTCAGTACTTC | CSVAGTHLAKNIQYF
TRBJ2-7 | few | TRBV7-9 | . | TGTGCCAGCAGCTTTTTACTTGATGTGGTCTACGAGCAGTACTTC | CASSFLLDVVYEQYF
TRBJ2-5 | once | TRBV19 | . | TGTGCCAGTAGTAGGAGCGACCAAGAGACCCAGTACTTC | CASSRSDQETQYF
TRBJ2-3 | few | TRBV7-2 | TRBD2 | TGTGCCAGCAGCCTGCTAGCGGTTTCGGATACGCAGTATTTT | CASSLLAVSDTQYF
TRBJ1-5 | few | TRBV20-1 | . | TGCAGTGGCTCCCGGGTGTTTAATCAGCCCCAGCATTTT | CSGSRVFNQPQHF
TRBJ1-1 | few | TRBV28 | TRBD1 | TGTGCCAGCAATATCAGGGGGGGGTTAAGGAACACTGAAGCTTTCTTT | CASNIRGGLRNTEAFF
TRBJ2-1 | . | TRBV24-1 | TRBD2 | TGTGCCACCAGTGACGGGACTAGCGGGATGGATGAGCAGTTCTTC | CATSDGTSGMDEQFF
TRBJ1-3 | once | TRBV24-1 | . | TGTGCCACCAGTGACCCCCGGAAAGCTGGAAACACCATATATTTT | CATSDPRKAGNTIYF
TRBJ2-2 | . | TRBV4-3 | . | TGCGCCAGCAGCCCCGACCCTTCGAACACCGGGGAGCTGTTTTTT | CASSPDPSNTGELFF
TRBJ2-3 | . | TRBV7-2 | TRBD2 | TGTGCCAGCAGCCGGACTAGCGGGAGAGATACGCAGTATTTT | CASSRTSGRDTQYF
TRBJ2-5 | few | TRBV6-2/TRBV6-3 | . | TGTGCCAGCCGTTTGTCCGGAGAGACCCAGTACTTC | CASRLSGETQYF
TRBJ2-3 | few | TRBV27 | TRBD2 | TGTGCCAGCAGTACATCCTTTAGCGGGAGGGCCCCAGATACGCAGTATTTT | CASSTSFSGRAPDTQYF
TRBJ1-6 | . | TRBV7-9 | . | TGTGCCAGCAGCTTAGATCGGGGGTCTTCACCCCTCCACTTT | CASSLDRGSSPLHF
TRBJ2-1 | few | TRBV15 | . | TGTGCCACCGAAGGGGGAGTTATGTCCTACAATGAGCAGTTCTTC | CATEGGVMSYNEQFF
TRBJ2-4 | . | TRBV5-6 | . | TGTGCCAGCCTTCCTCATAGGGGGGCCAAAAACATTCAGTACTTC | CASLPHRGAKNIQYF
TRBJ2-1 | few | TRBV7-9 | . | TGTGCCAGCAGCTTCACCCTTGCTAACCTCCCTAATGAGCAGTTCTTC | CASSFTLANLPNEQFF
TRBJ1-6 | . | TRBV5-1 | . | TGCGCCAGCAGCTTGGCCCCGAATTCACCCCTCCACTTT | CASSLAPNSPLHF
TRBJ2-7 | . | TRBV7-2 | . | TGTGCCAGCAGCTTAGGGGGGGACAACGCCTACGAGCAGTACTTC | CASSLGGDNAYEQYF
TRBJ2-5 | . | TRBV7-8 | . | TGTGCCAGCAGCTTATATGTAGGAACGGAGACCCAGTACTTC | CASSLYVGTETQYF
TRBJ1-1 | . | TRBV3-1 | TRBD1 | TGTGCCAGCAGCCAAGATTGGACAGGGAACACTGAAGCTTTCTTT | CASSQDWTGNTEAFF
TRBJ2-1 | . | TRBV21-1 | . | TGTGCCAGCATGGGACTAGCGGGAGGGCCTAGCTCCTACAATGAGCAGTTCTTC | CASMGLAGGPSSYNEQFF
TRBJ1-2 | few | TRBV6-1 | TRBD1 | TGTGCCAGCACCTCACGCGGACAGGGAGCTAACTATGGCTACACCTTC | CASTSRGQGANYGYTF
TRBJ1-5 | few | TRBV24-1 | . | TGTGCCCCGGGGGATGGAAATCAGCCCCAGCATTTT | CAPGDGNQPQHF